This T cell receptor (beta chain) was found in a study of CD8 T cells in Susac syndrome. For the study at large: There were Susac syndrome patients who were therapy-naive at blood draw, others on corticosteroids, and others on intravenous immunoglobulin alone.

Broader study findings: Acknowledgment was made by the study that its TCR sequencing and HLA analysis involved a relatively small number of individuals.

As regards this clonotype: The antigen is undetermined.

This CDR3 is built from 15 residues. CDR1 and CDR2 from the germline V gene are SQVTM and ANQGSEA. The V segment lost 5 bases and the J segment 7 bases; nucleotides outside the gene matches: 13. When the RNA was reverse transcribed, random hexamers were used with an input of about 0.5 to 1 ug. An immunoSEQ multiplex PCR amplified TCR beta CDR3 over 54 Vbeta and 13 Jbeta. TCRdb fed the immunoSEQ multiplex PCR reads into MiXCR, producing one record per CDR3 protein. The data contain about 190,000 distinct CDR3 sequences, approximately 95% of them seen just once; the ten biggest clones take up around 0.16%. Blood CD8+ and CD4+ T cells underwent high-throughput TCR beta sequencing.

The chain links TRBV29-1 to TRBJ2-7; 11 bases match TRBD2. The sequenced sample consisted of CD8+ T cells from PBMCs. This sequence was found in a human donor with Susac syndrome. The CDR3 sequence: CSVTGISGRASEQYF. The CDR3 nucleotides are TGCAGCGTTACTGGGATTAGCGGGAGGGCCTCGGAGCAGTACTTC.